These T cell receptor beta chains were read from a single sample in a study of T cell changes during pregnancy in multiple sclerosis. Clones were read by immunoSEQ multiplex PCR, and TCRdb kept only the in-frame ones, dropping some. The sample has under 55,000 clones, approximately 92% seen once. Here the sequenced sample was CD4+ T cells from peripheral blood mononuclear cells, taken before pregnancy. The receptors stem from a female donor with multiple sclerosis, enrolled in a pregnancy study. Both conserved end residues are part of each CDR3. A D gene is named only where the DNA matches it firmly. Rows may omit the clone size; those that give it use once, few, many or a size class.

V gene,J gene,clone size,D gene,CDR3 DNA,CDR3 protein
TRBV5-1,TRBJ2-2,-,TRBD2,TGCGCCAGCAGCTTGGTTCCTAGCGGGAGCGTAACCACCGGGGAGCTGTTTTTT,CASSLVPSGSVTTGELFF
TRBV14,TRBJ2-1,-,TRBD1,TGTGCCAGCAGCCAGGGTTCAGGGGGCGGCTACAATGAGCAGTTCTTC,CASSQGSGGGYNEQFF
TRBV5-4,TRBJ2-7,-,-,TGTGCCAGCAGCTTTGCCAGCGAGCAGTACTTC,CASSFASEQYF
TRBV29-1,TRBJ2-6,-,TRBD1,TGCAGCGTTCAGGGGGCTGGGGCCAACGTCCTGACTTTC,CSVQGAGANVLTF
TRBV27,TRBJ1-2,-,-,TGTGCCAGCAGTTTATCGGAATTCTCGGGGGGAGGCTACACCTTC,CASSLSEFSGGGYTF
TRBV7-8,TRBJ1-2,-,TRBD1,TGTGCCAGCAGCCCGCGGACAGGGGGGCCCTATGGCTACACCTTC,CASSPRTGGPYGYTF
TRBV7-8,TRBJ2-2,-,TRBD1,TGTGCCAGCAGCAGGGACAGGGGAACCGGGGAGCTGTTTTTT,CASSRDRGTGELFF
TRBV4-1,TRBJ2-1,-,-,TGCGCCAGCAGCCAAGATGATCGGGGAGGCTACAATGAGCAGTTCTTC,CASSQDDRGGYNEQFF
TRBV6-1,TRBJ2-1,-,TRBD1,TGTGCCAGCGGATTACAGGGGTACAATGAGCAGTTCTTC,CASGLQGYNEQFF
TRBV25-1,TRBJ1-4,-,-,TGTGCCAGCAGTGGATTCGAGGGGGTTGAAAAACTGTTTTTT,CASSGFEGVEKLFF
TRBV5-6,TRBJ2-3,-,-,TGTGCCAGCAGCTCGCTGACAGGTCCAAGGGATACGCAGTATTTT,CASSSLTGPRDTQYF
TRBV29-1,TRBJ2-4,-,TRBD2,TGCAGCGTCTTGACTAGCGGGAGAGACATTCAGTACTTC,CSVLTSGRDIQYF
TRBV5-1,TRBJ2-1,-,TRBD2,TGCGCCAGCAGCTGGACTAGCGGGAGCGAGCAGTTCTTC,CASSWTSGSEQFF
TRBV6-4,TRBJ1-5,-,TRBD1,TGTGCCAGCAGTGACTTGGGGACAGGGAGACATCAGCCCCAGCATTTT,CASSDLGTGRHQPQHF
TRBV19,TRBJ2-1,once,TRBD2,TGTGCCAGTGCAGGGCGGGCCAGCGGGAGGGCCAATGAGCAGTTCTTC,CASAGRASGRANEQFF
TRBV7-8,TRBJ1-5,-,-,TGTGCCAGCAGCCCCCGGGGGAGCCGGCAGCCCCAGCATTTT,CASSPRGSRQPQHF
TRBV7-8,TRBJ2-5,-,-,TGTGCCAGCAGCTTAGCGCCCCTAGTTGTGACCCAGTACTTC,CASSLAPLVVTQYF
TRBV28,TRBJ2-2,-,TRBD2,TGTGCCAGCAGTTTGGGGACTAGCGGGGGCACCGGGGAGCTGTTTTTT,CASSLGTSGGTGELFF
TRBV19,TRBJ1-5,-,TRBD1,TGTGCCAGTAGTGTCGACAGGGGGCTCGTCGGTCAGCCCCAGCATTTT,CASSVDRGLVGQPQHF
TRBV30,TRBJ1-5,-,-,TGTGCCTGGAGTGAGGCCAGGGCCGGGCCCCAGCATTTT,CAWSEARAGPQHF
TRBV30,TRBJ2-1,-,TRBD1,TGTGCCTGGACCCGAAGACAGGGTAAAAATGAGCAGTTCTTC,CAWTRRQGKNEQFF
TRBV30,TRBJ1-3,once,-,TGTGCCTGGAGTCGGGTTACTGGAAACACCATATATTTT,CAWSRVTGNTIYF
TRBV30,TRBJ1-4,-,TRBD1,TGTGCCTGCGAAGGAAGGGGGCAGGAAAAACTGTTTTTT,CACEGRGQEKLFF
TRBV5-1,TRBJ1-6,-,-,TGCGCCAGCAGCTTGGTGGGGCCTAATTCACCCCTCCACTTT,CASSLVGPNSPLHF
TRBV5-1,TRBJ2-1,-,TRBD2,TGCGCCAGCAGCCCTAGCGGGACGTGGCAGTTCTTC,CASSPSGTWQFF
TRBV6-5,TRBJ1-3,-,TRBD1,TGTGCCAGCAGTCCAGGGGGCACTGGAAACACCATATATTTT,CASSPGGTGNTIYF
TRBV5-4,TRBJ2-7,-,TRBD2,TGTGCCAGCAGCTGGGGGACTAGCGGAAACTACGAGCAGTACTTC,CASSWGTSGNYEQYF
TRBV11-1,TRBJ1-2,-,TRBD1,TGTGCCAGCAGCCAGACGGACAGGGGTGACTATGGCTACACCTTC,CASSQTDRGDYGYTF
TRBV18,TRBJ2-7,-,TRBD2,TGTGCCAGCTCACTGGGACTAGCCATGTCCGGGGACGAGCAGTACTTC,CASSLGLAMSGDEQYF
TRBV5-1,TRBJ1-1,few,-,TGCGCCAGCAGCTTGAGTGGGAGTGGAAACACTGAAGCTTTCTTT,CASSLSGSGNTEAFF
TRBV11-2,TRBJ2-2,once,TRBD2,TGTGCCAGCAGCCGAACTAGCGGCACCGGGGAGCTGTTTTTT,CASSRTSGTGELFF
TRBV27,TRBJ2-2,-,-,TGTGCCAGCAGTCCCGCTATCCCCGGGGAGCTGTTTTTT,CASSPAIPGELFF
TRBV10-3,TRBJ2-5,-,-,TGTGCCATCAGTAGCGACCCCCAAGAGACCCAGTACTTC,CAISSDPQETQYF
TRBV30,TRBJ2-3,-,-,TGTGCCTGGAGAACTCAGGGGCTTAGCACAGATACGCAGTATTTT,CAWRTQGLSTDTQYF
TRBV4-1,TRBJ2-7,-,TRBD2,TGCGCCAGCAGCCATACTAGCGGGAGAATGTCTCGGGACGAGCAGTACTTC,CASSHTSGRMSRDEQYF
TRBV5-4,TRBJ2-7,-,-,TGTGCCAGCAGCTCCTCCGTCGGGATATCATCCTACGAGCAGTACTTC,CASSSSVGISSYEQYF
TRBV28,TRBJ1-2,once,-,TGTGCCAGCAGTTTATGGGCAGGGAAAGGCTACACCTTC,CASSLWAGKGYTF
TRBV5-1,TRBJ2-3,-,-,TGCGCCAGCAGCTCCCAAATGCGGGCCGGAGATACGCAGTATTTT,CASSSQMRAGDTQYF
TRBV5-4,TRBJ1-5,-,TRBD1,TGTGCCAGCAGCTTGGGGGGACAGGGGGGGGATCAGCCCCAGCATTTT,CASSLGGQGGDQPQHF
TRBV27,TRBJ2-7,-,TRBD1,TGTGCCAGCAATAAAATCGGGACAGGGGGCCCGGGGCCGTACGAGCAGTACTTC,CASNKIGTGGPGPYEQYF